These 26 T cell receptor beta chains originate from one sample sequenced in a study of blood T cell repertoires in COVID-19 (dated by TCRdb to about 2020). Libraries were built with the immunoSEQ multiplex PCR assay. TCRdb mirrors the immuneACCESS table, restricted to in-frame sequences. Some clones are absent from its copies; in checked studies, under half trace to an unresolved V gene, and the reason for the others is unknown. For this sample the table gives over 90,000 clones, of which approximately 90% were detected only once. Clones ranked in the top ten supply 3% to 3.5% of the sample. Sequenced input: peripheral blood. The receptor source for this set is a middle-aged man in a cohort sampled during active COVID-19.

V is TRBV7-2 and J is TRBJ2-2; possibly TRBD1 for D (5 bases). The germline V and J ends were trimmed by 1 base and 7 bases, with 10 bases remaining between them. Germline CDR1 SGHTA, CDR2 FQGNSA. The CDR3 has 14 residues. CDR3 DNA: TGTGCCAGCAGCTTAGGCCCAGGGTACGGGGAGCTGTTTTTT. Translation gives CASSLGPGYGELFF.

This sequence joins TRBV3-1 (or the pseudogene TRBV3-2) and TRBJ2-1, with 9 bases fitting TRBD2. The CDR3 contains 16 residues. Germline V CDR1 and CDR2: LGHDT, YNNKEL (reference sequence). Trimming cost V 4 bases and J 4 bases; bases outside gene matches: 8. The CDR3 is CASSRKGGGVYNEQFF. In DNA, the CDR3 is TGTGCCAGCAGCCGTAAGGGCGGGGGGGTATACAATGAGCAGTTCTTC.

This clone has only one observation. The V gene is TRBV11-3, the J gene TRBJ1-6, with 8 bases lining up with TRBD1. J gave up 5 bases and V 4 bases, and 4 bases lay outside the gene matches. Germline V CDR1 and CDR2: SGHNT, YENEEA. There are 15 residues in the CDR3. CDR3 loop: CASSSGQANNSPLHF. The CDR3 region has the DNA TGTGCCAGCAGCTCGGGACAGGCTAATAATTCACCCCTCCACTTT.

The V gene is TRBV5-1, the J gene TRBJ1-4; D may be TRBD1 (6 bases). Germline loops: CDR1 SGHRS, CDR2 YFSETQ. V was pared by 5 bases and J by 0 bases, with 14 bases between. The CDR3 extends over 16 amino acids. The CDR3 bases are TGCGCCAGCAGATGGACAGAAGGATCAACTAATGAAAAACTGTTTTTT. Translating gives CASRWTEGSTNEKLFF.

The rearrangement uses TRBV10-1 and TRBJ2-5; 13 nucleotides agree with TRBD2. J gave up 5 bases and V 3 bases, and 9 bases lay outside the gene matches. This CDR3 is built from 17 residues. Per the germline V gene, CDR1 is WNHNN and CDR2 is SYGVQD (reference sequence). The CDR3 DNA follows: TGCGCCAGCAGTGAAACCGGGACTAGCGGGACTTGGGAGACCCAGTACTTC. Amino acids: CASSETGTSGTWETQYF.

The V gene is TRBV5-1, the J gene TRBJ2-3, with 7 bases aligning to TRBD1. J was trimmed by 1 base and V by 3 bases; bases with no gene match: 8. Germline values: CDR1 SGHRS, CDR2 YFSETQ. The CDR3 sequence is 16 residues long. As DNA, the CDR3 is TGCGCCAGCAGCTCCACAGGGGCTTCGGGCACAGATACGCAGTATTTT. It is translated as CASSSTGASGTDTQYF.

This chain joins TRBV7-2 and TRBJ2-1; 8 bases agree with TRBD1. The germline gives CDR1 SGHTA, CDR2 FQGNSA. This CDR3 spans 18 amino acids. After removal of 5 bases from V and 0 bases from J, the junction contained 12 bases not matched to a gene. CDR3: CASSKAAGGLSSYNEQFF. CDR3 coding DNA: TGTGCCAGCAGCAAAGCGGCAGGGGGCCTCTCCTCCTACAATGAGCAGTTCTTC.

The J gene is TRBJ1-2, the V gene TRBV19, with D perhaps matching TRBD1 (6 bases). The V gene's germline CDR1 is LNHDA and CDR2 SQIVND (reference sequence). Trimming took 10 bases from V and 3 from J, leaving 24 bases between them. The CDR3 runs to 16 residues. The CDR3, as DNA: TGTGCCACCCCGGACAGACCGAATTTCCCCGACTATGGCTACACCTTC. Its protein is CATPDRPNFPDYGYTF.

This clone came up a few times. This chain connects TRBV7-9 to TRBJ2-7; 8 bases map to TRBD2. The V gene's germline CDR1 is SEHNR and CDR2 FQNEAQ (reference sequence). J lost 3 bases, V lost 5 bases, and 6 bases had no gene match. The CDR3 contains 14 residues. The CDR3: CASSRGGGDYEQYF. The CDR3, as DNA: TGTGCCAGCAGCCGGGGGGGCGGGGACTACGAGCAGTACTTC.

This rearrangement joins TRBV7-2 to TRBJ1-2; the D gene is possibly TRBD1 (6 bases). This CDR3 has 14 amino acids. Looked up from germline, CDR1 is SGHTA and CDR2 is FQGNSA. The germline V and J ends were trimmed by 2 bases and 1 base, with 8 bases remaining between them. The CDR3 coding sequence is TGTGCCAGCAGCTTAACAGGGAGTAACTATGGCTACACCTTC. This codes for CASSLTGSNYGYTF.

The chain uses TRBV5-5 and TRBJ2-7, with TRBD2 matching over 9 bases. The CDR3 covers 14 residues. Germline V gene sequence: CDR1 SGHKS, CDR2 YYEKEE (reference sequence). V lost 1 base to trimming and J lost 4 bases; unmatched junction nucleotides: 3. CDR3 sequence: CASSLRAGGYEQYV. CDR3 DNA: TGTGCCAGCAGCTTGCGAGCGGGGGGATACGAGCAGTACGTC.

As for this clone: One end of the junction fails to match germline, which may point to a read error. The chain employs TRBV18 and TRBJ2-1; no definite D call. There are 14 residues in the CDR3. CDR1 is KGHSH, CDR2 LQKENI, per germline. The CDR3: CASSPLDTYNEQFF. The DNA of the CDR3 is TGTGCCAGCTCCCCACTCGACACTTACAATGAGCAGTTCTTC.

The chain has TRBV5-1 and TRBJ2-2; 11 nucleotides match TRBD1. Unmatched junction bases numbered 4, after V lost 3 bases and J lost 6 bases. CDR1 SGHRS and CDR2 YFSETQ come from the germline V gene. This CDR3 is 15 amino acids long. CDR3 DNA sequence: TGCGCCAGCAGCTCCCGGGACAGGGGGGCCGGGGAGCTGTTTTTT. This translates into CASSSRDRGAGELFF.

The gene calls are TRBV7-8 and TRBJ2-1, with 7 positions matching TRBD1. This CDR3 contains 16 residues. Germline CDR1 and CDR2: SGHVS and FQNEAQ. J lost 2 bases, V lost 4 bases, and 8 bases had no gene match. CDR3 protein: CASSYRQGFTYNEQFF. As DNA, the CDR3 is TGTGCCAGCAGCTACCGACAGGGATTCACCTACAATGAGCAGTTCTTC.

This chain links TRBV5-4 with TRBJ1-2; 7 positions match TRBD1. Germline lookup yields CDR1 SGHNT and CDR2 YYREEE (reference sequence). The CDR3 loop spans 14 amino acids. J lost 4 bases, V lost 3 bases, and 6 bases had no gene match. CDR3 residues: CASSSGQNRYGYTF. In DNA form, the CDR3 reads TGTGCCAGCAGCTCGGGACAGAACCGCTATGGCTACACCTTC.

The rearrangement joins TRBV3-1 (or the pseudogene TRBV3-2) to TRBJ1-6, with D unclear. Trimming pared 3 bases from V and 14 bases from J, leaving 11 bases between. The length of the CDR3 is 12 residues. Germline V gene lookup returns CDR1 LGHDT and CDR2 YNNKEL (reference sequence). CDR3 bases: TGTGCCAGCAGCCAGGTTGGGCAAACCCTCCACTTT. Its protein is CASSQVGQTLHF.

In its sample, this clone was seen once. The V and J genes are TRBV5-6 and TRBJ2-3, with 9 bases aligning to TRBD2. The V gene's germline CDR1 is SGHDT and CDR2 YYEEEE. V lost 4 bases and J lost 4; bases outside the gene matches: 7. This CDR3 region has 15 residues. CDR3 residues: CASSRAGGSADTQYF. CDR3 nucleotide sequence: TGTGCCAGCAGCCGAGCGGGGGGCAGCGCAGATACGCAGTATTTT.

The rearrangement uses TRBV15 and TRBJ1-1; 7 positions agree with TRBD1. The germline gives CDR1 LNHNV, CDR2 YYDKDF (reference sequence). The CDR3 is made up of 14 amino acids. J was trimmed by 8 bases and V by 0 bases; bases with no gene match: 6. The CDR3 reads CATSRDTDRREAFF. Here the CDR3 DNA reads TGTGCCACCAGCAGAGATACGGACAGGAGGGAAGCTTTCTTT. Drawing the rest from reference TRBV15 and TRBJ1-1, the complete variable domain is DAMVIQNPRYQVTQFGKPVTLSCSQTLNHNVMYWYQQKSSQAPKLLFHYYDKDFNNEADTPDNFQSRRPNTSFCFLDIRSPGLGDTAMYLCATSRDTDRREAFFGQGTRLTVV.

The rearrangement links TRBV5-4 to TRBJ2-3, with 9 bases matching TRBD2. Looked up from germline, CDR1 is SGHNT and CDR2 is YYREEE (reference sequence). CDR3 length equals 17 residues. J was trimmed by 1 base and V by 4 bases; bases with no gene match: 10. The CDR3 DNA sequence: TGTGCCAGCAGCCGCGGGAAAGTAGCGGGGGGCACAGATACGCAGTATTTT. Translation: CASSRGKVAGGTDTQYF. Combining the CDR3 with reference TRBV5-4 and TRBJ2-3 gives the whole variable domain ETGVTQSPTHLIKTRGQQVTLRCSSQSGHNTVSWYQQALGQGPQFIFQYYREEENGRGNFPPRFSGLQFPNYSSELNVNALELDDSALYLCASSRGKVAGGTDTQYFGPGTRLTVL.

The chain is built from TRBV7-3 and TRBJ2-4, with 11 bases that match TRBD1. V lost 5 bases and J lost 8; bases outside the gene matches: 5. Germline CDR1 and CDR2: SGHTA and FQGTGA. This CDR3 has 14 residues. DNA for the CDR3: TGTGCCAGCAGCCAGTCGGGACAGGGGGACATTCAGTACTTC. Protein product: CASSQSGQGDIQYF.

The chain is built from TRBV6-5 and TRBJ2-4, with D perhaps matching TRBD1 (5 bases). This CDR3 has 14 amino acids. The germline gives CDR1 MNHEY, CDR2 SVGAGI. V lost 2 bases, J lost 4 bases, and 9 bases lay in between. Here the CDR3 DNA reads TGTGCCAGCAGTTACGAACGACAGAAAAACATTCAGTACTTC. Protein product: CASSYERQKNIQYF.

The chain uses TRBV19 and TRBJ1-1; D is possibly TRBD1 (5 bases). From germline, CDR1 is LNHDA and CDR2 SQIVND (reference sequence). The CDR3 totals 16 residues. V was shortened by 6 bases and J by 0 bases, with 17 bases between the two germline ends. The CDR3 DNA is TGTGCCAGTAGCCCCATAGACAGCCGAATGAACACTGAAGCTTTCTTT. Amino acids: CASSPIDSRMNTEAFF.

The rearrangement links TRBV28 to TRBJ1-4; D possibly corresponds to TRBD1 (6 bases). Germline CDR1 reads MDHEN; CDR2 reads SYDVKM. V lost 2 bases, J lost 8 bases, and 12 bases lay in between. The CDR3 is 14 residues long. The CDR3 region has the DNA TGTGCCAGCAGTTTACTAGGGGGTGAGGAAAAACTGTTTTTT. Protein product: CASSLLGGEEKLFF.

CDR3 nucleotide sequence: TGTGCCAGCAGTACCGCGACAGGGCGAGGGATGTTGGATTTCAAAAACATTCAGTACTTC. Its translation is CASSTATGRGMLDFKNIQYF. The rearrangement links TRBV28 to TRBJ2-4, with 7 bases that match TRBD1. Per the germline V gene, CDR1 is MDHEN and CDR2 is SYDVKM. The CDR3 length is 20 residues. The J segment lost 3 bases and the V segment lost 5 bases, leaving 22 bases of the junction unmatched.

The CDR3 sequence is CASSLRGGTGGQETQYF. As DNA, the CDR3 is TGTGCCAGCAGCTTGCGTGGAGGGACAGGGGGTCAAGAGACCCAGTACTTC. The V and J genes are TRBV7-8 and TRBJ2-5; 11 positions agree with TRBD1. Unmatched junction bases numbered 8, after V lost 3 bases and J lost 2 bases. CDR1 SGHVS and CDR2 FQNEAQ come from the germline V gene. The CDR3 has 17 amino acids.

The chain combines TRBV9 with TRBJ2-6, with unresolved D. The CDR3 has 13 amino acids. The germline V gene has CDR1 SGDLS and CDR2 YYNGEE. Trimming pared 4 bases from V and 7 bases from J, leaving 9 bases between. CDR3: CASSPDTANVLTF. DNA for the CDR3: TGTGCCAGCAGCCCCGACACCGCCAACGTCCTGACTTTC.